This entry features one TCR beta chain sequence. Only in-frame clones appear in the TCRdb table, and some are missing; sequencing was by immunoSEQ multiplex PCR. The data show more than 9,000 clones, with 60% to 70% seen just once and nearly 4.5% held by the top ten. This sample's time point: after neoadjuvant nivolumab, at surgical resection. This record belongs to a study of neoadjuvant anti-PD-1 for oral cavity cancer. This CDR3 spans 14 amino acids. Trimming cost V 4 bases and J 1 base, with 11 bases left between them. The germline V gene encodes CDR1 SGDLS and CDR2 YYNGEE. The receptor comes from a person aged 35 to 85 with oral cavity squamous cell carcinoma. This specimen consisted of PBMCs, obtained after nivolumab (anti-PD-1) treatment. The chain uses TRBV9 and TRBJ1-1; D is ambiguous. CDR3 nucleotide sequence: TGTGCCAGCAGCTCCCGACTGGGGAACACTGAAGCTTTCTTT. This codes for CASSSRLGNTEAFF.